Described below is a single TCR beta chain sequence and its context. Its antigen is still unknown. One base away there is no much larger clone; base qualities are not given. This entry is derived from a study of blood T cell repertoires in COVID-19 (dated by TCRdb to 2020 to 2022). General notes on the study: Collaborator samples came from the United States, Italy and Spain and covered acute and convalescent phases of COVID-19. The prospective study material was composed of cDNA or gDNA derived from T cells, B-cell-depleted T cells, or PBMCs. The dataset comprised deeply sampled blood TCRbeta repertoires from subjects exposed to, actively infected with, or recovered from COVID-19. The repertoires were released in a freely available public database intended as a resource for research on the immune response to SARS-CoV-2. Samples came from the ongoing ImmuneRACE study (first 160 participants) plus 1,254 subjects from 6 global collaborators. A de-identified subject ID, COVID-19 status, age in years and sex were almost always included in the sample metadata. Where HLA class I and class II types were available, the types were taken from metadata supplied by the sample provider, not from assay-based typing.

Results the study describes overall, beyond this receptor: How much clinical and demographic metadata was included differed by source and by participant, and the metadata was provided uncurated.

TCRbeta CDR3 regions were amplified from genomic DNA by means of the immunoSEQ Assay, a bias-controlled multiplex PCR. Turning to the authors' computational methods: The number of nucleated cells in each sample was estimated from the amplification of reference gene primers within the assay. To quantify the absolute abundance of each unique TCRbeta CDR3 rearrangement, sequence reads were collapsed and filtered. For each sample, productive Simpson clonality was calculated as the square root of Simpson's diversity index over productive rearrangements. TCRdb mirrors the immuneACCESS table, restricted to in-frame sequences. Some clones are absent from its copies; in checked studies, under half trace to an unresolved V gene, and the reason for the others is unknown. The D gene and trimming were derived from the DNA, and the V and J assignments and clone size from that table. Recorded for this sample are 100,000 to 150,000 clones; 65% to 90% of them occurred a single time. More than 20% of the sample comes from the top ten.

Each collaborating institution followed its own protocols to collect whole blood in K2EDTA tubes. For TCRbeta analysis, collaborators shipped samples as frozen whole blood, isolated PBMCs, or DNA extracted from either of those sample types. As encoded in the germline V gene, CDR1 is KGHDR while CDR2 is SFDVKD. The germline V end is reduced by 4 bases and the J end by 8 bases; junction bases left unmatched: 12. The CDR3 starts with the cysteine, ends with the phenylalanine, and has 16 residues. Only the CDR3 portion is preserved as DNA: 48 bases, with reading frame beginning at the first base. The chain was built from TRBV24-1 and TRBJ2-1; a stretch of 8 junction bases matches TRBD2. This clonotype was sampled from a woman aged 80 or older with acute or convalescent COVID-19. Material for sequencing was peripheral blood. The CDR3 region has the sequence CATSEGAAGVGDEQFF. Here is the DNA: TGTGCCACCAGTGAAGGGGCAGCGGGGGTTGGCGATGAGCAGTTCTTC.